This T cell receptor (beta chain) is drawn from a study of radiotherapy plus CTLA-4 blockade in lung cancer. Study-level information: Disease control reached approximately 29%, with objective responses in under 20%.

Treatment of patients with chemo-refractory metastatic non-small-cell lung cancer consisted of focal radiation plus CTLA-4 blockade with ipilimumab. Per the germline V gene, CDR1 is SGHNT and CDR2 is YYREEE (reference sequence). This CDR3 has 14 amino acids. Trimming cost V 5 bases and J 3 bases; bases outside gene matches: 6. Study-wide results and limits: TCR clones of tumor origin grew in blood after radiotherapy plus ipilimumab.

Sequencing was performed with immunoSEQ multiplex PCR; in TCRdb, only in-frame clones are kept and a portion is missing. The table has around 45,000 clones, around nine tenths seen once. Worth noting for this clone: As yet, its antigen is unknown.

V and J are TRBV5-4 and TRBJ1-2; 8 bases line up with TRBD1. The sequencing here drew on peripheral blood, taken from a patient treated with radiotherapy plus ipilimumab. This receptor was taken from a human donor with non-small cell lung cancer whose response to radiotherapy plus ipilimumab could not be evaluated. The CDR3 region has the DNA TGTGCCAGCAGTCCCAACAGGGGGGACTATGGCTACACCTTC. Translating it yields CASSPNRGDYGYTF.